The 21 T cell receptor beta chains listed next were all sequenced from one sample in a study of T cell responses to AZD1222 COVID-19 vaccine. Using immunoSEQ multiplex PCR, the repertoire was profiled, and TCRdb retains in-frame clones only, with some absent. The sample has 130,000 or so clones, less than 95% seen once; the top ten hold roughly 5.7%. The material sequenced was peripheral blood, taken on day 0 of AZD1222 vaccination. All receptors derive from an adult in good health.

The chain has TRBV10-3 and TRBJ1-2, with 12 nucleotides matching TRBD1. The CDR3 covers 16 residues. The V and J ends lost 6 bases and 2 bases, in that order; junction bases with no gene match: 7. Germline CDR1 reads ENHRY; CDR2 reads SYGVKD. This chain's CDR3 is CAIRAAGQGANYGYTF. In DNA, the CDR3 is TGTGCCATCAGAGCCGCGGGACAGGGGGCAAACTATGGCTACACCTTC.

J is TRBJ2-7 and V is TRBV3-1 (or the pseudogene TRBV3-2); 7 nucleotides align to TRBD2. V was clipped by 1 base and J by 4 bases; unmatched bases: 10. The CDR3 extends over 16 amino acids. Germline V gene sequence: CDR1 LGHDT, CDR2 YNNKEL (reference sequence). The CDR3 spells CASSQVGGGRIYEQYF. CDR3 in DNA: TGTGCCAGCAGCCAAGTGGGGGGAGGGCGAATTTACGAGCAGTACTTC.

This clone showed up just a few times. This chain uses TRBV6-2 or TRBV6-3 with TRBJ1-5; TRBD1 agrees at 8 bases. This CDR3 has 16 amino acids. The trim removed 4 bases at V and 3 bases at J, leaving 8 bases unmatched. Germline V gene data show CDR1 as MNHEY and CDR2 as SVGEGT. CDR3 bases: TGTGCCAGCAGTTTCCTTTCGCAGGGGGCCAATCAGCCCCAGCATTTT. It encodes CASSFLSQGANQPQHF.

The genes are TRBV7-2 and TRBJ1-3; D is unresolved. This CDR3 contains 14 residues. Trimming removed 5 bases from V and 3 bases from J, with 11 bases in between. Germline values: CDR1 SGHTA, CDR2 FQGNSA. The CDR3 sequence: CASSRADGGNTIYF. In DNA form, the CDR3 reads TGTGCCAGCAGCCGCGCGGACGGTGGAAACACCATATATTTT.

The chain employs TRBV27 and TRBJ2-7; TRBD1 matches 7 bases. Germline V gene lookup returns CDR1 MNHEY and CDR2 SMNVEV (reference sequence). The ends lost 0 bases at V and 5 bases at J; junction bases unmatched: 7. The CDR3 spans 15 residues. This CDR3 reads CASSLSRQGTHEQYF. The CDR3 DNA sequence: TGTGCCAGCAGTTTATCCCGACAGGGTACCCACGAGCAGTACTTC.

The rearrangement links TRBV2 to TRBJ2-3; D may be TRBD1 or TRBD2 (5 bases each). The V gene's germline CDR1 is SNHLY and CDR2 FYNNEI. Trimming shortened V by 7 bases and J by 6 bases, and 14 bases separated the two germline ends. This CDR3 has 13 amino acids. CDR3 in DNA: TGTGCCAGCAATGAGGGAGCAGGGGATACGCAGTATTTT. It is translated as CASNEGAGDTQYF. Using reference TRBV2 and TRBJ2-3 for the parts outside the CDR3, the full variable domain is EPEVTQTPSHQVTQMGQEVILRCVPISNHLYFYWYRQILGQKVEFLVSFYNNEISEKSEIFDDQFSVERPDGSNFTLKIRSTKLEDSAMYFCASNEGAGDTQYFGPGTRLTVL.

This chain joins TRBV10-2 and TRBJ2-2; no reliable D call. The CDR3 spans 14 residues. Germline loops: CDR1 WSHSY, CDR2 SAAADI. With 4 bases removed from V and 3 bases from J, the gap between germline ends came to 9 bases. CDR3 coding DNA: TGCGCCAGCAGTGGGGCGTGGTACACCGGGGAGCTGTTTTTT. As protein: CASSGAWYTGELFF.

The chain links TRBV6-5 to TRBJ2-3, with TRBD1 matching 7 bases. V lost 6 bases to trimming and J lost 6 bases; unmatched junction nucleotides: 6. CDR1 and CDR2 (germline): MNHEY, SVGAGI. The CDR3 has 13 residues. CDR3 residues: CASRQGGADTQYF. The CDR3 DNA reads TGTGCCAGCAGACAAGGGGGCGCGGATACGCAGTATTTT.

The genes are TRBV5-4 and TRBJ2-5, with D tentatively TRBD2 (5 bases). Germline-derived CDR1 and CDR2 are SGHNT and YYREEE (reference sequence). The germline V and J ends were trimmed by 4 bases and 5 bases, with 12 bases remaining between them. This CDR3 is 13 amino acids long. The CDR3 region has the DNA TGTGCCAGCAGCACGGGCGGCGGGGAGACCCAGTACTTC. Translating it yields CASSTGGGETQYF.

V and J are TRBV18 and TRBJ1-2; D is unresolved. The ends were cut back, 1 base at V and 5 bases at J, with 5 bases in the middle. The CDR3 totals 12 residues. Germline lookup yields CDR1 KGHSH and CDR2 LQKENI. CDR3 nucleotide sequence: TGTGCCAGCTCACCACTTCGGTATGGCTACACCTTC. The encoded protein is CASSPLRYGYTF.

The J gene is TRBJ1-5, the V gene TRBV21-1; the table's TRBD1 call for D was not verified on the DNA. TRBV21-1 counts as a pseudogene. This CDR3 has 16 amino acids. The CDR3 sequence: CASSRGTEPLNQPQHF. The CDR3, as DNA: TGTGCCAGCAGCCGCGGGACAGAACCCCTTAATCAGCCCCAGCATTTT.

V gene TRBV1 combines with J gene TRBJ1-6. TRBV1 is a recognized pseudogene. CDR3 length: 17 residues. In nucleotides, the CDR3 is TGCACCAGCAGCCAAGGAACCCGGGGGGTGGGGAATTCACCCCTCCACTTT. It is translated as CTSSQGTRGVGNSPLHF.

The rearrangement links TRBV15 to TRBJ2-7; D remains unclear. CDR1 and CDR2 (germline): LNHNV, YYDKDF (reference sequence). Trimming took off 5 bases at V and 1 base at J, with 9 bases between the two ends. This CDR3 contains 13 residues. The CDR3 sequence is CATSLDRSYEQYF. The DNA for the CDR3 is TGTGCCACCAGCTTGGACCGTTCCTACGAGCAGTACTTC.

There are a few counts of this clone. V and J are TRBV6-5 and TRBJ2-7; maybe TRBD2 (6 bases). V lost 0 bases to trimming and J lost 10 bases, with 7 bases between them. Germline assignment: CDR1 MNHEY and CDR2 SVGAGI. The CDR3 is 11 residues long. The CDR3 sequence: CASSYSGLQYF. In nucleotides, the CDR3 is TGTGCCAGCAGTTACTCGGGACTCCAGTACTTC.

The V and J genes are TRBV24-1 and TRBJ2-1, with TRBD2 as a possible D gene (6 bases). Trimming stripped 2 bases from V and 3 bases from J, with 13 bases between. The CDR3 covers 16 residues. Germline CDR1 is KGHDR and CDR2 is SFDVKD. CDR3 nucleotide sequence: TGTGCCACCAGTGATTATGCGGGGAGAGGCTACAATGAGCAGTTCTTC. Amino acid sequence: CATSDYAGRGYNEQFF.

The chain recombines TRBV2 with TRBJ1-1; TRBD1 might be the D (5 bases). The length of the CDR3 is 13 residues. The V gene lost 3 bases and the J gene lost 10 bases, with 15 bases spanning the gap. Germline assignment: CDR1 SNHLY and CDR2 FYNNEI. The CDR3, as DNA: TGTGCCAGCAGTGAGAGCGGCAGGGAAGTAGCTTTCTTT. Residues: CASSESGREVAFF.

V gene TRBV7-9 combines with J gene TRBJ1-1; unclear D gene. Germline V lookup: CDR1 SEHNR, CDR2 FQNEAQ (reference sequence). The CDR3 spans 14 residues. Trimming removed 0 bases from V and 6 bases from J, with 11 bases in between. The CDR3: CASSLAFPEAEAFF. Here the CDR3 DNA reads TGTGCCAGCAGCTTAGCGTTCCCCGAGGCTGAAGCTTTCTTT.

This chain links TRBV9 with TRBJ2-1, with 7 bases matching TRBD2. Trimming took 4 bases from V and 1 from J; bases not matched to a gene: 17. There are 19 residues in the CDR3. CDR1 is SGDLS, CDR2 YYNGEE, per germline. The CDR3 sequence is CASSHGGGLPSRSYNEQFF. The CDR3 nucleotides are TGTGCCAGCAGCCATGGGGGGGGACTCCCGTCTAGGTCCTACAATGAGCAGTTCTTC.

The CDR3 reads CASSSARQGAVYEQYF. CDR3 nucleotides: TGTGCCAGCAGTTCCGCAAGACAGGGGGCGGTCTACGAGCAGTACTTC. V and J are TRBV6-2 or TRBV6-3 and TRBJ2-7; the match to TRBD1 covers 10 bases. The CDR3 spans 16 residues. Germline CDR1 MNHEY, CDR2 SVGEGT. Trimming took 4 bases from V and 3 from J; bases not matched to a gene: 9.

J is TRBJ1-1 and V is TRBV9; D uncertain. CDR1 SGDLS and CDR2 YYNGEE come from the germline V gene. Trimming shortened V by 4 bases and J by 1 base, and 11 bases separated the two germline ends. This CDR3 comprises 14 residues. CDR3 sequence reads: CASSPHAENTEAFF. CDR3 coding DNA: TGTGCCAGCAGCCCTCACGCGGAGAACACTGAAGCTTTCTTT.

The chain recombines TRBV30 with TRBJ1-4; D may be TRBD1 (5 bases). The CDR3 totals 15 residues. The germline V and J ends were trimmed by 5 bases and 7 bases, with 20 bases remaining between them. Germline CDR1 reads GTSNPN; CDR2 reads SVGIG (reference sequence). In nucleotides, the CDR3 is TGTGCCTGGTTGGGGGAGTGGCAGTATGGTGAAAAACTGTTTTTT. It is translated as CAWLGEWQYGEKLFF.